What follows are 25 T cell receptor beta chains derived from one specimen sequenced in a study of blood T cell repertoires in COVID-19. Only in-frame clones appear in the TCRdb table, and some are missing; sequencing was by immunoSEQ multiplex PCR. The sample contains over 200,000 clones, 70% to 85% of which appear only once. The specimen sequenced was peripheral blood. All receptors come from a woman aged 80 or older with COVID-19, enrolled during active disease.

The chain recombines TRBV28 with TRBJ1-1; maybe TRBD1 (6 bases). V was shortened by 8 bases and J by 4 bases, with 17 bases between the two germline ends. From germline, CDR1 is MDHEN and CDR2 SYDVKM. The CDR3 is made up of 14 amino acids. In DNA form, the CDR3 reads TGTGCCAGCTGGGGGCCAGGGCAGAGCACTGAAGCTTTCTTT. It codes for CASWGPGQSTEAFF.

This chain joins TRBV29-1 and TRBJ1-1; 7 bases map to TRBD1. The CDR3 spans 16 residues. Looked up from germline, CDR1 is SQVTM and CDR2 is ANQGSEA. J gave up 0 bases and V 5 bases, and 12 bases lay outside the gene matches. CDR3 bases: TGCAGCGTTACAGGGGCCGAGGGGGTGATGAACACTGAAGCTTTCTTT. This codes for CSVTGAEGVMNTEAFF. The variable domain in full, with the rest retrieved from reference TRBV29-1 and TRBJ1-1, is SAVISQKPSRDICQRGTSLTIQCQVDSQVTMMFWYRQQPGQSLTLIATANQGSEATYESGFVIDKFPISRPNLTFSTLTVSNMSPEDSSIYLCSVTGAEGVMNTEAFFGQGTRLTVV.

The chain employs TRBV6-1 and TRBJ1-5; D gene ambiguous. This CDR3 region has 15 residues. Germline V gives CDR1 MNHNS, CDR2 SASEGT. V lost 1 base, J lost 1 base, and 8 bases lay in between. CDR3 sequence: CASSEVGSSNQPQHF. CDR3 in DNA: TGTGCCAGCAGTGAAGTCGGGTCGAGCAATCAGCCCCAGCATTTT.

The chain recombines TRBV28 with TRBJ2-1; TRBD2 is a possible D gene (7 bases). Between the trimmed V and J ends, which lost 5 bases and 6 bases, there was a span of 20 bases. The CDR3 is 16 amino acids. The germline V gene has CDR1 MDHEN and CDR2 SYDVKM. CDR3 in DNA: TGTGCCAGCAGTCCATCAGGGGAGGGTGGCCTCAATGAGCAGTTCTTC. The encoded protein is CASSPSGEGGLNEQFF.

The V gene is TRBV27, the J gene TRBJ1-5; maybe TRBD1 (6 bases). Germline loops: CDR1 MNHEY, CDR2 SMNVEV (reference sequence). V dropped 5 bases and J dropped 2 bases, with 19 bases sitting between them. This CDR3 has 17 amino acids. CDR3 DNA sequence: TGTGCCAGCAGTCCCCAGAGTGTTGGGGGCGGCAATCAGCCCCAGCATTTT. It translates to CASSPQSVGGGNQPQHF.

The sample holds many counts of this clone. This CDR3 reads CASSPLTGRNVDTIYF. Here the CDR3 DNA reads TGTGCCAGCAGCCCCCTGACAGGGAGGAATGTAGACACCATATATTTT. The chain is built from TRBV9 and TRBJ1-3; 7 positions match TRBD1. Germline values: CDR1 SGDLS, CDR2 YYNGEE. This CDR3 contains 16 residues. The V segment lost 4 bases and the J segment 8 bases; nucleotides outside the gene matches: 15.

The gene calls are TRBV9 and TRBJ1-2; 7 bases are a match to TRBD1. Germline V gene lookup returns CDR1 SGDLS and CDR2 YYNGEE. This CDR3 contains 15 residues. V gave up 2 bases and J gave up 4 bases; unmatched junction bases: 8. The DNA of the CDR3 is TGTGCCAGCAGCGTGGATACGACAGGGTTCTATGGCTACACCTTC. Its translation: CASSVDTTGFYGYTF.

This clone was observed once. This sequence joins TRBV12-5 and TRBJ2-3, with 8 bases aligning to TRBD1. Germline lookup yields CDR1 LGHNT and CDR2 FRNRAP. Losses at the gene ends were 5 bases for V and 7 bases for J; bases not matched to a gene: 5. CDR3 size: 13 residues. The CDR3, as DNA: TGTGCTAGTGGTCGTTCAGGGGGCCATACGCAGTATTTT. Residues: CASGRSGGHTQYF.

The chain uses TRBV5-1 and TRBJ1-1; the D gene is possibly TRBD1 (6 bases). Germline V gene sequence: CDR1 SGHRS, CDR2 YFSETQ. The V gene lost 0 bases and the J gene lost 4 bases, with 13 bases spanning the gap. The CDR3 runs to 15 residues. Written as DNA, the CDR3 is TGCGCCAGCAGCTTGGGTCAAGGGGGTGGCACTGAAGCTTTCTTT. This translates into CASSLGQGGGTEAFF.

The chain uses TRBV19 and TRBJ2-7; 7 positions match TRBD1. Looked up from germline, CDR1 is LNHDA and CDR2 is SQIVND (reference sequence). Trimming removed 5 bases from V and 5 bases from J; junction bases left unmatched: 12. The CDR3 spans 15 residues. DNA for the CDR3: TGTGCCAGTAGTGCCACAGGGGAATATCGCGACGAGCAGTACTTC. This encodes CASSATGEYRDEQYF. The whole variable domain, filled in from reference TRBV19 and TRBJ2-7, reads DGGITQSPKYLFRKEGQNVTLSCEQNLNHDAMYWYRQDPGQGLRLIYYSQIVNDFQKGDIAEGYSVSREKKESFPLTVTSAQKNPTAFYLCASSATGEYRDEQYFGPGTRLTVT.

The V and J genes are TRBV3-1 (or the pseudogene TRBV3-2) and TRBJ2-7, with 9 nucleotides matching TRBD1. The germline V gene encodes CDR1 LGHDT and CDR2 YNNKEL (reference sequence). The CDR3 length is 13 residues. V dropped 7 bases and J dropped 6; count of bases not matched to a gene: 7. In DNA form, the CDR3 reads TGTGCCAGCACGCCCGGGACAGGGTCCGAGCAGTACTTC. It encodes CASTPGTGSEQYF.

For this clone: This sample includes further DNA sequences coding for the same CDR3. The chain has TRBV3-1 (or the pseudogene TRBV3-2) and TRBJ1-2; TRBD1 agrees at 7 bases. The CDR3 loop spans 15 amino acids. J lost 8 bases, V lost 1 base, and 10 bases had no gene match. Germline assignment: CDR1 LGHDT and CDR2 YNNKEL (reference sequence). Here the CDR3 reads CASSQAPGQLGGYTF. Written as DNA, the CDR3 is TGTGCCAGCAGCCAAGCCCCGGGACAGCTGGGGGGCTACACCTTC.

The V and J genes are TRBV5-1 and TRBJ1-1; D call uncertain. The CDR3 runs to 13 residues. V lost 4 bases to trimming and J lost 3 bases, with 10 bases between them. Per the germline V gene, CDR1 is SGHRS and CDR2 is YFSETQ. The CDR3 sequence: CASSPVSDTEAFF. CDR3 sequence (DNA): TGCGCCAGCAGCCCTGTATCGGACACTGAAGCTTTCTTT.

The rearrangement links TRBV28 to TRBJ2-7; TRBD2 aligns across 11 bases. Germline CDR1 is MDHEN and CDR2 is SYDVKM. The CDR3 extends over 17 amino acids. With V trimmed by 1 base and J by 5 bases, 10 bases remained unmatched. CDR3 sequence: CASSLYPGLAAQNEQYF. The CDR3 nucleotides read TGTGCCAGCAGTTTATACCCGGGACTAGCGGCTCAGAACGAGCAGTACTTC.

The J gene is TRBJ1-5, the V gene TRBV2; D ambiguous. CDR3 length: 13 amino acids. Trimming cost V 6 bases and J 1 base, with 7 bases left between them. CDR1 and CDR2 (germline): SNHLY, FYNNEI. CDR3 nucleotide sequence: TGTGCCAGCAGCAAGGAGAGCAATCAGCCCCAGCATTTT. Translation: CASSKESNQPQHF.

The CDR3 nucleotides read TGTGCCAGCAGTCCCCGTGGGGGGGGGAACACTGAAGCTTTCTTT. Protein: CASSPRGGGNTEAFF. The rearrangement joins TRBV28 to TRBJ1-1; perhaps TRBD1 as D (5 bases). Trimming took off 5 bases at V and 1 base at J, with 14 bases between the two ends. This CDR3 has 15 residues. CDR1 is MDHEN, CDR2 SYDVKM, per germline.

The chain uses TRBV27 and TRBJ2-7, with 7 bases that match TRBD1. The CDR3 spans 14 residues. Germline V lookup: CDR1 MNHEY, CDR2 SMNVEV (reference sequence). V lost 5 bases, J lost 5 bases, and 9 bases stayed unmatched. The CDR3 region has the DNA TGTGCCAGCAGTCGCAGACAGGGAAGCGACGAGCAGTACTTC. It encodes CASSRRQGSDEQYF.

The genes are TRBV18 and TRBJ2-3, with a weak D call TRBD2 (6 bases). Germline CDR1 and CDR2: KGHSH and LQKENI. V was trimmed by 3 bases and J by 5 bases, leaving 24 bases between them. This CDR3 contains 18 residues. CDR3 DNA: TGTGCCAGCTCACCTATAGAAACCGGGACTTCTGCGGGAGATACGCAGTATTTT. Translated, it gives CASSPIETGTSAGDTQYF.

This chain joins TRBV2 and TRBJ1-1; 8 bases are a match to TRBD1. The CDR3 sequence is 14 residues long. The junction had 8 bases not matched to a gene; V was cut back by 6 bases and J by 5 bases. Germline loops: CDR1 SNHLY, CDR2 FYNNEI. Here the CDR3 DNA reads TGTGCCAGCAGCGGTACAGGGGGATGGACTGAAGCTTTCTTT. Translation gives CASSGTGGWTEAFF.

The gene calls are TRBV16 and TRBJ1-5; 7 bases match TRBD1. This CDR3 region has 15 residues. V trimming: 1 base; J trimming: 5 bases; junction bases outside the gene matches: 5. CDR1 is KGHSY and CDR2 is FQNENV in the germline V gene. The CDR3 DNA is TGTGCCAGCAGCCAATTTTCTGGACAGGATCAGCCCCAGCATTTT. Translating gives CASSQFSGQDQPQHF.

This sequence joins TRBV3-1 (or the pseudogene TRBV3-2) and TRBJ2-1, with 9 nucleotides matching TRBD2. The CDR3 is 15 residues long. V was pared by 2 bases and J by 7 bases, with 6 bases of the junction left unmatched. Germline-derived CDR1 and CDR2 are LGHDT and YNNKEL (reference sequence). The CDR3: CASSQIAGAGNEQFF. In DNA, the CDR3 is TGTGCCAGCAGCCAAATAGCGGGGGCCGGGAATGAGCAGTTCTTC.

The V call is TRBV9, the J call TRBJ2-1, with D possibly TRBD2 on 6 matching bases. V lost 0 bases, J lost 9 bases, and 19 bases lay in between. The V gene's germline CDR1 is SGDLS and CDR2 YYNGEE. The CDR3 length is 16 residues. Written as DNA, the CDR3 is TGTGCCAGCAGCGTAGGGGGGGATTTCGGTTTTAGTGAGCAGTTCTTC. Translation gives CASSVGGDFGFSEQFF.

Worth noting for this clone: The sample carries other DNA sequences with the same CDR3. This CDR3 reads CASSPTGNTIYF. CDR3 bases: TGTGCCAGCAGCCCAACTGGAAACACCATATATTTT. The rearrangement joins TRBV12-3 or TRBV12-4 to TRBJ1-3, with D hard to call. The CDR3 has 12 amino acids. V dropped 6 bases and J dropped 2 bases, with 5 bases sitting between them.

The chain has TRBV20-1 and TRBJ2-3, with D unresolved. Germline values: CDR1 DFQATT, CDR2 SNEGSKA (reference sequence). V lost 3 bases and J 4 bases, leaving 5 bases between the germline ends. This CDR3 spans 11 amino acids. Written as DNA, the CDR3 is TGCAGTGCTAGGTTAGCAGATACGCAGTATTTT. It is translated as CSARLADTQYF.

This clone was detected only once. The genes are TRBV5-4 and TRBJ1-4, with a possible D match to TRBD1 (6 bases). Germline V gene data show CDR1 as SGHNT and CDR2 as YYREEE (reference sequence). CDR3 length equals 15 residues. V lost 4 bases to trimming and J lost 4 bases, with 14 bases between them. Here the CDR3 reads CASSKGGGVNEKLFF. As DNA, the CDR3 is TGTGCCAGCAGCAAAGGGGGGGGAGTTAATGAAAAACTGTTTTTT.